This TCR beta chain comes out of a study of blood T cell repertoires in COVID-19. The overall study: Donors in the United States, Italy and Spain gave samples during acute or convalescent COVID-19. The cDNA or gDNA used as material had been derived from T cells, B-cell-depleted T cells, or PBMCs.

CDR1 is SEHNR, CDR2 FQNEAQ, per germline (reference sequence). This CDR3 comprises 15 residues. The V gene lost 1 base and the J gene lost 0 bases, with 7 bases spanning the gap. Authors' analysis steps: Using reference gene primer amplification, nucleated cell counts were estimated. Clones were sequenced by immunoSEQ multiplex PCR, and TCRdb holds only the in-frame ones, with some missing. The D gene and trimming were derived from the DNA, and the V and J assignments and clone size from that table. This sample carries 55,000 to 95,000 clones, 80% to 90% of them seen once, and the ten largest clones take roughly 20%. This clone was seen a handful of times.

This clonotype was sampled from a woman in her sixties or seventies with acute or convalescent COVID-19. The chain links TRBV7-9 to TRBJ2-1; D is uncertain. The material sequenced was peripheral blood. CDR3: CASSLGDFSYNEQFF. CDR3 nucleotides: TGTGCCAGCAGCTTAGGAGACTTCTCCTACAATGAGCAGTTCTTC. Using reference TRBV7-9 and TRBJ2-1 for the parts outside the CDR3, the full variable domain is DTGVSQNPRHKITKRGQNVTFRCDPISEHNRLYWYRQTLGQGPEFLTYFQNEAQLEKSRLLSDRFSAERPKGSFSTLEIQRTEQGDSAMYLCASSLGDFSYNEQFFGPGTRLTVL.